This T cell receptor (beta chain) was captured in a study of T cells in tumors after PD-1 blockade. This CDR3 has 14 residues. Per germline, CDR1 SGHVS and CDR2 FNYEAQ. TCRdb's copy holds only in-frame clones and misses some; the assay was immunoSEQ multiplex PCR. Altogether approximately 47,000 clones are present, more than 65% being singletons, with the ten largest covering 4% to 4.5%. Concerning this clone itself: A junction boundary mismatches the germline segment, possibly from a read error.

The receptor was isolated from a human donor with basal cell carcinoma. This rearrangement joins TRBV7-6 to TRBJ2-3, with TRBD2 identical over 8 bases. Sequences were derived from PBMCs, sampled before anti-PD-1 treatment. CDR3 residues: CATSPGGRADTQYF. For the CDR3, the DNA is TGTGCCACCAGCCCGGGGGGGCGCGCAGATACGCAGTATTTT. Combining the CDR3 with reference TRBV7-6 and TRBJ2-3 gives the whole variable domain GAGVSQSPRYKVTKRGQDVALRCDPISGHVSLYWYRQALGQGPEFLTYFNYEAQQDKSGLPNDRFSAERPEGSISTLTIQRTEQRDSAMYRCATSPGGRADTQYFGPGTRLTVL.